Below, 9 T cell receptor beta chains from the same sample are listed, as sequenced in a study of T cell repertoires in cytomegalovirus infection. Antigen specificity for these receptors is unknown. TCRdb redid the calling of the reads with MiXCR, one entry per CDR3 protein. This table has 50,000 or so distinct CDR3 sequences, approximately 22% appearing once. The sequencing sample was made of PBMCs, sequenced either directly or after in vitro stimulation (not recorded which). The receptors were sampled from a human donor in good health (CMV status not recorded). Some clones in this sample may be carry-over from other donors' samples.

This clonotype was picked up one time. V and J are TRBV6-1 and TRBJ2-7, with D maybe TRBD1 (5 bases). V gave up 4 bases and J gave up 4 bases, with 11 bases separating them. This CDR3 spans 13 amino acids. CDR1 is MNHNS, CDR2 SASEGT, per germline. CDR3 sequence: CASSATASYEQYF. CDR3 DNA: TGTGCCAGCAGTGCGACAGCTTCTTACGAGCAGTACTTC.

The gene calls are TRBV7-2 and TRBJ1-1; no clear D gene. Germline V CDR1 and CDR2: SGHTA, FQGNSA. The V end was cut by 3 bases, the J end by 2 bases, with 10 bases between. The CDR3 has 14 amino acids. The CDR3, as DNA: TGTGCCAGCAGCTTGGGCAGACTAAACACTGAAGCTTTCTTT. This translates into CASSLGRLNTEAFF.

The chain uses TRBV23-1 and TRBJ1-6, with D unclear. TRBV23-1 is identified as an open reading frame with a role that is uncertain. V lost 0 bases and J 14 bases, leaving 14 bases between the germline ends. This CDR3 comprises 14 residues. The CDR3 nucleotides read TGCGCCAGCAGTCAATCCAAGTCACTTTTGGCCCTCCACTTT. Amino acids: CASSQSKSLLALHF.

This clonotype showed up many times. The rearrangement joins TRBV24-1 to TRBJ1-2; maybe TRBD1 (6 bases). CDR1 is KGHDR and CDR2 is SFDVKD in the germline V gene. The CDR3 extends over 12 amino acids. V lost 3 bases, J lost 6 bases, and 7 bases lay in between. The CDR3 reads CATSDPGDGYTF. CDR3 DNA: TGTGCCACCAGTGATCCAGGGGATGGCTACACCTTC.

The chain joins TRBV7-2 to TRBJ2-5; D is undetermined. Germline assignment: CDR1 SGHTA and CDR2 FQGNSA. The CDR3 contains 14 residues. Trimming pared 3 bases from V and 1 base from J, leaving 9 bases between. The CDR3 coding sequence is TGTGCCAGCAGCTTCCTCCAGCCCCAAGAGACCCAGTACTTC. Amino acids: CASSFLQPQETQYF.

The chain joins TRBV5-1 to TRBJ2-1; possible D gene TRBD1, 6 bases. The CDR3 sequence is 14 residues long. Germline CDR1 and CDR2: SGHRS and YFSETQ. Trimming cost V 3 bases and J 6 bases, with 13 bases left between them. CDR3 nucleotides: TGCGCCAGCAGCTCGACCGCAGGGGTCAATGAGCAGTTCTTC. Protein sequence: CASSSTAGVNEQFF.

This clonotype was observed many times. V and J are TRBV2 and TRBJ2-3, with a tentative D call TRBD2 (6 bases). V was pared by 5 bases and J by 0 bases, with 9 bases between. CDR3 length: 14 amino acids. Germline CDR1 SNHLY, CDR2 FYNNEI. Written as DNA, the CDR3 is TGTGCCAGCAGTTCGGGACTCAGCACAGATACGCAGTATTTT. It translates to CASSSGLSTDTQYF.

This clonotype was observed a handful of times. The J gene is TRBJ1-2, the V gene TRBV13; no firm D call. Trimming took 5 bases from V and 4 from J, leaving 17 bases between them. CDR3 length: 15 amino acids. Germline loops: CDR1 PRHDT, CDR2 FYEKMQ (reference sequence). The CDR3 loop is CASSRPLVAAYGYTF. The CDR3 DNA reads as TGTGCCAGCAGCCGCCCCCTCGTGGCAGCCTATGGCTACACCTTC.

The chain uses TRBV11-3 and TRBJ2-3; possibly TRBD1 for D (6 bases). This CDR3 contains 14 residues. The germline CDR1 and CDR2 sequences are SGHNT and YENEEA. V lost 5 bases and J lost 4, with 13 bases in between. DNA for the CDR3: TGTGCCAGCAGCGCCCGGACAGTACCAGATACGCAGTATTTT. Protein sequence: CASSARTVPDTQYF.